This entry concerns a single T cell receptor beta chain. No antigen is known for it. Germline lookup yields CDR1 SGHRS and CDR2 YFSETQ. The J segment lost 2 bases and the V segment lost 5 bases, leaving 5 bases of the junction unmatched. CDR3 size: 15 residues. These data originate in a study of graft-versus-host responses after intestinal transplantation. Study-wide background: Uniformly, recipients were administered anti-thymocyte globulin induction with subsequent tacrolimus and steroids for approximately 3 years. Study results and limitations: Investigators detected GvH clones in recipient marrow, with some emerging earlier in ileum or blood. Peak circulating GvH clone levels were associated with early post-transplant HvG declines.

TCRdb's table, derived via immunoSEQ multiplex PCR, lists solely in-frame clones and lacks some. The sample holds tens of thousands of clones, roughly 91% seen once. The sequenced sample was unstimulated CD4+ T cells sorted from spleen or lymph node cells, obtained before intestinal transplant. The clonotype originates from a human donor who received an intestinal transplant. J is TRBJ2-5 and V is TRBV5-1; 11 nucleotides agree with TRBD2. The CDR3 sequence: CASSPGLAGQETQYF. The CDR3 coding sequence is TGCGCCAGCAGTCCAGGACTAGCGGGTCAAGAGACCCAGTACTTC.